This T cell receptor beta chain was sequenced for a study of T cells in Graves' hyperthyroidism and ophthalmopathy. Study details: At the time of initial diagnosis and before any treatment, peripheral blood was collected. General study results and limits: The majority of expanded thyroid clonotypes above 0.001 also appeared in blood.

Looked up from germline, CDR1 is MNHNS and CDR2 is SASEGT. V was shortened by 6 bases and J by 6 bases, with 12 bases between the two germline ends. The CDR3 is 13 residues long. In the case of this clonotype: Its specificity is not known.

Pregnant or lactating patients were excluded, as were those with uncontrolled infection or other autoimmune disease. Researchers amplified the TCR beta CDR3 regions from RNA transcripts. Carried out on the TCR CDR3, a first-round RT-PCR used the HTBI primer set. Using its own MiXCR run on the multiplex PCR reads, TCRdb lists one record per CDR3 protein. The table shows approximately 350,000 distinct CDR3 sequences, with roughly 15% occurring only once. This sequence joins TRBV6-1 and TRBJ2-1, with D unresolved. Material for sequencing was blood. The clonotype was recovered from a woman aged 60-70 years with Graves' ophthalmopathy. CDR3 coding DNA: TGTGCCAGCAGGAACACTATGGGCAATGAGCAGTTCTTC. It encodes CASRNTMGNEQFF.